The 16 T cell receptor beta chains below come from one sample, sequenced in a study of identifying expanded T cells in peripheral blood. Clones were read by immunoSEQ multiplex PCR, and TCRdb kept only the in-frame ones, dropping some. There are more than 75,000 clones in the sample; about 86% occur only once, and roughly 5.9% lies in the top ten. Material for sequencing was blood. Receptors originate from a person between 18 and 75 years old in good health.

The chain combines TRBV18 with TRBJ1-3; D is undetermined. V was trimmed by 2 bases and J by 1 base, leaving 6 bases between them. The CDR3 has 14 residues. Germline V CDR1 and CDR2: KGHSH, LQKENI. The CDR3 protein is CASSPGTSGNTIYF. The CDR3 bases are TGTGCCAGCTCACCAGGAACGTCTGGAAACACCATATATTTT.

This CDR3 is CASGRGSETQYF. The CDR3 nucleotides read TGTGCCAGCGGTCGGGGCAGTGAGACCCAGTACTTC. J is TRBJ2-5 and V is TRBV6-5; the D call may be TRBD1 or TRBD2 (5 bases each). This CDR3 has 12 amino acids. Trimming took 8 bases from V and 5 from J, leaving 12 bases between them. Germline V gene sequence: CDR1 MNHEY, CDR2 SVGAGI.

J is TRBJ1-1 and V is TRBV4-1; a possible D gene is TRBD1 (5 bases). Trimming took 0 bases from V and 1 from J, leaving 12 bases between them. Germline V gives CDR1 MGHRA, CDR2 YSYEKL. The CDR3 has 16 amino acids. CDR3 in DNA: TGCGCCAGCAGCCAAGAAACAGGAATTCGGAACACTGAAGCTTTCTTT. It specifies CASSQETGIRNTEAFF.

The chain has TRBV5-1 and TRBJ2-7; 8 bases match TRBD1. The CDR3 totals 14 residues. From germline, CDR1 is SGHRS and CDR2 YFSETQ. Trimming cost V 3 bases and J 3 bases; bases outside gene matches: 5. The CDR3 here is CASSSGTGYYEQYF. In nucleotides, the CDR3 is TGCGCCAGCAGCTCCGGGACAGGCTACTACGAGCAGTACTTC.

This chain connects TRBV7-2 to TRBJ1-2; no firm D call. Trimming removed 2 bases at V and 0 bases at J, with 19 bases between. In germline, CDR1 is SGHTA, CDR2 FQGNSA. There are 18 residues in the CDR3. The CDR3 DNA reads as TGTGCCAGCAGCTTATTGATTCGGGCAGACGATTCTAACTATGGCTACACCTTC. It yields the protein CASSLLIRADDSNYGYTF.

The table lists this clone with a count of one. The V call is TRBV2, the J call TRBJ1-5; D unresolved. The CDR3 runs to 16 residues. Germline lookup yields CDR1 SNHLY and CDR2 FYNNEI. Between the trimmed V and J ends, which lost 2 bases and 4 bases, there was a span of 15 bases. Here the CDR3 reads CASSEIGKGGNQPQHF. DNA for the CDR3: TGTGCCAGCAGTGAAATCGGAAAGGGAGGGAATCAGCCCCAGCATTTT.

The chain joins TRBV27 to TRBJ1-5; tentative D call: TRBD1 (6 bases). The CDR3 sequence is 14 residues long. Germline V gene sequence: CDR1 MNHEY, CDR2 SMNVEV (reference sequence). V was cut by 4 bases and J by 3 bases, with 10 bases left in between. The CDR3 protein is CASSSGHINQPQHF. In DNA form, the CDR3 reads TGTGCCAGCAGTTCGGGACACATCAATCAGCCCCAGCATTTT.

This chain connects TRBV27 to TRBJ2-7; possible D gene TRBD1, 6 bases. From germline, CDR1 is MNHEY and CDR2 SMNVEV (reference sequence). Trimming stripped 3 bases from V and 4 bases from J, with 10 bases between. The CDR3 contains 13 residues. The CDR3 protein is CASSFRGRYEQYF. The CDR3 DNA sequence: TGTGCCAGCAGTTTCAGGGGTAGGTACGAGCAGTACTTC.

This sequence joins TRBV2 and TRBJ2-7; D ambiguous. Trimming took 5 bases from V and 1 from J, leaving 6 bases between them. CDR3 length: 12 residues. Germline assignment: CDR1 SNHLY and CDR2 FYNNEI. CDR3 nucleotides: TGTGCCAGCAGTCTAACTTCCTACGAGCAGTACTTC. Amino acids: CASSLTSYEQYF.

This chain links TRBV6-1 with TRBJ1-1; possible D gene TRBD1, 6 bases. There are 15 residues in the CDR3. Deletions cut 2 bases from V and 4 bases from J, with 14 bases between. CDR1 and CDR2 (germline): MNHNS, SASEGT. This CDR3 reads CASSERGARGTEAFF. The CDR3 region has the DNA TGTGCCAGCAGTGAAAGGGGGGCTCGGGGCACTGAAGCTTTCTTT.

The chain is built from TRBV6-1 and TRBJ1-5; no reliable D call. Looked up from germline, CDR1 is MNHNS and CDR2 is SASEGT. This CDR3 is built from 15 residues. Trimming removed 7 bases from V and 3 bases from J, with 16 bases in between. CDR3 nucleotide sequence: TGTGCCAGCAAAGTCCGGTTCGCGAACAATCAGCCCCAGCATTTT. This encodes CASKVRFANNQPQHF.

The chain combines TRBV7-9 with TRBJ1-1, with D hard to call. The CDR3 contains 15 residues. V lost 5 bases and J lost 7, with 20 bases in between. Germline V gene data show CDR1 as SEHNR and CDR2 as FQNEAQ (reference sequence). The CDR3 sequence is CASSDILRVTYEAFF. The CDR3 DNA reads as TGTGCCAGCAGCGATATATTGAGGGTGACATATGAAGCTTTCTTT. The entire variable domain, with the rest obtained from reference TRBV7-9 and TRBJ1-1, is as follows: DTGVSQNPRHKITKRGQNVTFRCDPISEHNRLYWYRQTLGQGPEFLTYFQNEAQLEKSRLLSDRFSAERPKGSFSTLEIQRTEQGDSAMYLCASSDILRVTYEAFFGQGTRLTVV.

This clone qualifies as medium-sized. The gene calls are TRBV9 and TRBJ1-1; a weak D match, TRBD1 (5 bases). Deletions cut 6 bases from V and 8 bases from J, with 14 bases between. CDR1 and CDR2 (germline): SGDLS, YYNGEE. The CDR3 is made up of 12 amino acids. The DNA of the CDR3 is TGTGCCAGCACCTCCCGGAGGGGAGAAGCTTTCTTT. Translation: CASTSRRGEAFF.

The V call is TRBV5-1, the J call TRBJ1-2, with no clear D. Germline lookup yields CDR1 SGHRS and CDR2 YFSETQ. V lost 5 bases and J lost 2, with 10 bases in between. This CDR3 comprises 13 residues. The CDR3 region has the DNA TGCGCCAGCAGAGAGACGGTGAACTATGGCTACACCTTC. Protein: CASRETVNYGYTF.

The rearrangement links TRBV6-5 to TRBJ1-2; D unclear. The V and J ends lost 5 bases and 4 bases respectively, with 17 bases between them. Germline loops: CDR1 MNHEY, CDR2 SVGAGI. There are 15 residues in the CDR3. The CDR3 DNA follows: TGTGCCAGCAGTCCCCGCGGAGGTACAAGCTATGGCTACACCTTC. The encoded protein is CASSPRGGTSYGYTF.

This chain connects TRBV7-3 to TRBJ2-5; D unresolved. Germline V gives CDR1 SGHTA, CDR2 FQGTGA. The CDR3 extends over 12 amino acids. Trimming left V 2 bases short and J 4 bases short, with 5 bases between. CDR3 in amino acids: CASSLSGETQYF. The CDR3 DNA is TGTGCCAGCAGCTTATCGGGAGAGACCCAGTACTTC.